The sequence of this TCR beta chain was determined in a study of blood T cell repertoires in COVID-19. For the study at large: Sites in the United States, Italy and Spain provided acute and convalescent COVID-19 samples.

Trimming took off 5 bases at V and 5 bases at J, with 9 bases between the two ends. The CDR3 has 12 residues. Assay used: immunoSEQ multiplex PCR; TCRdb lists only in-frame clones, some missing. The sample consists of around 320,000 clones, over 85% of them appearing once. Individuals aged roughly 18 to 100 years were recruited from 24 US areas. Exposed participants came across a COVID-19 case within 2 weeks before study entry. The V call is TRBV12-3 or TRBV12-4, the J call TRBJ1-2; TRBD1 might be the D (5 bases). The sample taken for sequencing was PBMCs or T cells enriched from blood (not recorded which). This sequence was found in a woman aged 50 to 60 who had been exposed to COVID-19. In DNA, the CDR3 is TGTGCCAGCAGTGGGGGAGGATATGGCTACACCTTC. Amino acid sequence: CASSGGGYGYTF.